This T cell receptor beta chain appears in the sequencing data of a study of neoadjuvant anti-PD-1 for oral cavity cancer. Study-level background: Around day 43, patients without progression received a fourth nivolumab dose before surgery.

The time point here: after neoadjuvant nivolumab, at surgical resection. The patients had HPV-negative, locally advanced oral cavity squamous cell carcinoma. Clones were sequenced by immunoSEQ multiplex PCR, and TCRdb holds only the in-frame ones, with some missing. The profile covers 9,500 to 10,000 clones, with around 66% appearing a single time and around 4% taken by the ten largest. Sequencing was performed on PBMCs, taken after nivolumab (anti-PD-1) treatment. The sequence was collected from a person aged 35-79 years with oral cavity squamous cell carcinoma.

CDR3 sequence (DNA): TGTGCCAGCAGTTCGAAGGCGACCCAGTACTTC. This encodes CASSSKATQYF. The chain has TRBV7-2 and TRBJ2-5; D is unresolved. CDR1 SGHTA and CDR2 FQGNSA come from the germline V gene. V was clipped by 6 bases and J by 7 bases, with 9 bases between them. The CDR3 has 11 amino acids.